A selection of T cell receptor beta chains follows, all from one sample in a study of shared clonotypes between healthy human individuals. Assay used: immunoSEQ multiplex PCR; TCRdb lists only in-frame clones, some missing. The table shows more than 1 million clones, with around three quarters occurring only once. Sequencing was performed on memory CD4+ T cells from PBMCs. Receptor source: a young man in good health. Some clones in this sample may be carry-over from other donors' samples. Each CDR3 is given with its conserved first and last residue. The order of the fields is V gene, J gene, CDR3 length, clone size, D gene, CDR3 DNA, CDR3 protein. The D gene is left open where the match is weak. For some rows the clone size is stated as once, few or many, or as a class when expanded; others skip it.

TRBV20-1	TRBJ2-1	11	many	-	TGCAGCGCTGGCAGGGGTGGAGAGCAGTTCTTC	CSAGRGGEQFF
TRBV28	TRBJ1-2	11	once	-	TGTGCCAGCTGGGCCGTTTATGGCTACACCTTC	CASWAVYGYTF
TRBV9	TRBJ2-5	16	-	-	TGTGCCAGCAGCACAAGGATGGTCTCTGACGAAGAGACCCAGTACTTC	CASSTRMVSDEETQYF
TRBV7-3	TRBJ2-2	13	few	-	TGTGCCAGCAGCTTAGGGCAGACCGGGGAGCTGTTTTTT	CASSLGQTGELFF
TRBV6-6	TRBJ2-7	14	-	-	TGTGCCAGCAGTTACGCTTACGGGGTGACCGAGCAGTACTTC	CASSYAYGVTEQYF
TRBV5-1	TRBJ2-1	13	-	-	TGCGCCAGCAGCTTGTCTTCGGACCCAAGGATGATCTTC	CASSLSSDPRMIF
TRBV27	TRBJ1-5	15	-	TRBD1	TGTGCCAGCGGACGAATCGGGACAGGGGAACGGCCCCAGCATTTT	CASGRIGTGERPQHF
TRBV28	TRBJ2-4	13	-	-	TGTGCCAGCAGTTTAGCAGGCCAAAACATTCAGTACTTC	CASSLAGQNIQYF
TRBV19	TRBJ1-3	13	once	-	TGTGCCAGTAGAAGCCCTTCTGGAAACACCATATATTTT	CASRSPSGNTIYF
TRBV28	TRBJ2-1	14	-	-	TGTGCCAGCAGGGCCACGGGGAGTACAATGACGCAGTTCTTC	CASRATGSTMTQFF
TRBV28	TRBJ1-5	18	-	TRBD1	TGTGCCAGCAGTGCCAACCCCCACGGGACAGGGTATGATCAGCCCCAGCATTTT	CASSANPHGTGYDQPQHF
TRBV19	TRBJ2-7	16	-	TRBD1	TGTGCCAGTAGTGAAGCTCTTAGGGACAGAGGATACGAGCAGTACTTC	CASSEALRDRGYEQYF
TRBV9	TRBJ1-3	14	few	-	TGTGCCAGCAGCTTAGGGGGTTTTGGAAACACCATATATTTT	CASSLGGFGNTIYF
TRBV6-5	TRBJ1-2	13	-	-	TGTGCCAGCAGTCCCCAGGGCAACTATGGCTACACCTTC	CASSPQGNYGYTF
TRBV11-3	TRBJ1-2	17	-	TRBD1	TGTGCCAGCAGCTTAAGTCCCCCAGGGAACAGGGGTGGAGGCTACACCTTC	CASSLSPPGNRGGGYTF
TRBV4-3	TRBJ2-5	15	-	TRBD2	TGCGCCAGCAGCCAGGGACTAGCGGCCCAAGAGACCCAGTACTTC	CASSQGLAAQETQYF